The 29 T cell receptor beta chains below come from one sample, sequenced in a study of vaccination and CD4 T cells after COVID-19. Antigens for these TCRs are unknown. Sequencing of cultured CD4+ T cell DNA used the Oncomine TCR Beta short-read assay. The authors extracted genomic DNA from cultured CD4+ T cells. TCRdb recomputed calls from the PCR reads with MiXCR, one row per CDR3 protein. The sample includes 9,900 or so distinct CDR3 sequences, around 37% of them seen just once. The treatment was: roughly 11-day PBMC culture with coronavirus spike peptide pools or control peptides (ViraFEST assay). CD4+ T cells that came from the unexposed donor were collected before the COVID-19 pandemic (2011-2018). Sample: CD4+ T cells from blood, cultured in vitro. The receptors here all came from a human donor in good health.

The rearrangement uses TRBV20-1 and TRBJ2-3, with D possibly TRBD1 on 5 matching bases. V shed 4 bases and J shed 2 bases, with 16 bases lying between them. Germline V gene sequence: CDR1 DFQATT, CDR2 SNEGSKA (reference sequence). The CDR3 runs to 15 residues. The CDR3 region is CSAIGAYHLTDTQYF. The DNA of the CDR3 is TGCAGTGCTATTGGGGCCTATCATCTCACAGATACGCAGTATTTT.

The table lists this clonotype with a count of one. One end of the junction fails to match germline, which may point to a read error. This chain uses TRBV27 with TRBJ1-1; tentatively, D is TRBD1 (6 bases). The germline V gene encodes CDR1 MNHEY and CDR2 SMNVEV (reference sequence). The CDR3 totals 16 residues. The CDR3 DNA follows: TGTGCCAGCAGGGGGGGCAGGGGCCAAGGGGGGACTGGAGCTTTCTTT. Protein product: CASRGGRGQGGTGAFF.

The chain uses TRBV30 and TRBJ2-5; TRBD2 might be the D (5 bases). V was pared by 0 bases and J by 5 bases, with 10 bases between. In germline, CDR1 is GTSNPN, CDR2 SVGIG (reference sequence). CDR3 length: 13 amino acids. The CDR3 nucleotides read TGTGCCTGGAGTGTCGTACCGGGGGAGACCCAGTACTTC. Its protein product is CAWSVVPGETQYF.

The table lists this clonotype with a few counts. V is TRBV6-5 and J is TRBJ1-6; maybe TRBD1 (5 bases). This CDR3 is built from 15 residues. V lost 2 bases, J lost 13 bases, and 18 bases lay in between. The germline V gene has CDR1 MNHEY and CDR2 SVGAGI. CDR3 nucleotide sequence: TGTGCCAGCAGTTACCCTCGAGGGGAAGGAGCCCCCCTCCACTTT. Translating gives CASSYPRGEGAPLHF.

Only a few counts were recorded for this clonotype. The chain combines TRBV7-8 with TRBJ2-7; D perhaps matches TRBD1 (5 bases). The CDR3 totals 16 residues. The germline gives CDR1 SGHVS, CDR2 FQNEAQ. V shed 5 bases and J shed 6 bases, with 23 bases lying between them. CDR3 nucleotides: TGTGCCAGCAGCGATTATATGGGTGCGGAGCAGGGCGAGCAGTACTTC. Translated: CASSDYMGAEQGEQYF.

This clonotype was observed a few times. The chain links TRBV7-2 to TRBJ1-2; D remains unclear. CDR3 length: 10 amino acids. Between the trimmed V and J ends, which lost 11 bases and 8 bases, there was a span of 12 bases. The germline CDR1 and CDR2 sequences are SGHTA and FQGNSA. The CDR3 here is CALWVDGYTF. Here the CDR3 DNA reads TGTGCCTTATGGGTTGACGGCTACACCTTC.

The chain joins TRBV27 to TRBJ2-3; perhaps D is TRBD1 or TRBD2 (5 bases each). The CDR3 runs 15 residues. Germline V gene sequence: CDR1 MNHEY, CDR2 SMNVEV (reference sequence). V was clipped by 3 bases and J by 2 bases, with 12 bases between them. DNA of the CDR3: TGTGCCAGCAGTTTTATTGGGGGAGTCACAGATACGCAGTATTTT. This gives the protein CASSFIGGVTDTQYF.

The sample holds a few counts of this clonotype. The rearrangement joins TRBV7-2 to TRBJ2-3, with D possibly TRBD1 on 6 matching bases. The CDR3 is 13 residues long. The germline V gene encodes CDR1 SGHTA and CDR2 FQGNSA. V gave up 5 bases and J gave up 6 bases, with 12 bases separating them. The CDR3 loop reads CASSHGQTDTQYF. For the CDR3, the DNA is TGTGCCAGCAGCCACGGACAGACCGATACGCAGTATTTT.

The chain has TRBV20-1 and TRBJ1-3; D is unresolved. V lost 2 bases and J lost 0, with 8 bases in between. This CDR3 has 14 residues. Germline loops: CDR1 DFQATT, CDR2 SNEGSKA (reference sequence). The CDR3 DNA sequence: TGCAGTGCTAGAATAGGAGGCTCTGGAAACACCATATATTTT. Its translation: CSARIGGSGNTIYF.

This clonotype was observed a few times. The chain employs TRBV20-1 and TRBJ2-7, with D possibly TRBD2 on 5 matching bases. Germline CDR1 DFQATT, CDR2 SNEGSKA (reference sequence). V was cut by 3 bases and J by 5 bases, with 8 bases left in between. This CDR3 is built from 11 residues. This chain's CDR3 is CSARRADEQYF. The CDR3 DNA follows: TGCAGTGCTAGGAGGGCGGACGAGCAGTACTTC.

The chain joins TRBV4-3 to TRBJ1-2; weak D call: TRBD1 (5 bases). CDR3 size: 15 residues. The germline gives CDR1 LGHNA, CDR2 YSLEER. The V and J ends lost 3 bases and 8 bases respectively, with 19 bases between them. The CDR3 protein is CASSQSGTDPGGYTF. The CDR3, as DNA: TGCGCCAGCAGCCAGTCCGGGACCGACCCGGGGGGCTACACCTTC.

Here the CDR3 reads CSVSQALSSYNEQFF. The CDR3 DNA sequence: TGCAGCGTTAGCCAAGCGCTGAGCTCCTACAATGAGCAGTTCTTC. The chain is built from TRBV29-1 and TRBJ2-1; D is unclear. Germline CDR1 is SQVTM and CDR2 is ANQGSEA. The CDR3 length is 15 residues. V dropped 5 bases and J dropped 0 bases, with 14 bases sitting between them.

The rearrangement links TRBV28 to TRBJ1-6; the D is unclear. The CDR3 runs to 14 residues. The germline gives CDR1 MDHEN, CDR2 SYDVKM. V was pared by 2 bases and J by 9 bases, with 11 bases between. Written as DNA, the CDR3 is TGTGCCAGCAGTTTACTGGTAGAAACTTCACCCCTCCACTTT. As protein: CASSLLVETSPLHF.

The chain carries TRBV7-8 and TRBJ2-1, with 10 bases aligning to TRBD2. Germline CDR1 is SGHVS and CDR2 is FQNEAQ. J gave up 7 bases and V 2 bases, and 11 bases lay outside the gene matches. The CDR3 is 17 residues long. The CDR3 sequence is CASSLLAGGRPWNEQFF. CDR3 DNA: TGTGCCAGCAGCTTATTAGCGGGAGGAAGGCCGTGGAATGAGCAGTTCTTC.

The chain recombines TRBV20-1 with TRBJ2-1, with unresolved D. The CDR3 is 16 amino acids. Germline-derived CDR1 and CDR2 are DFQATT and SNEGSKA (reference sequence). Trimming stripped 2 bases from V and 1 base from J, with 15 bases between. CDR3 region: CSARTLTANSYNEQFF. The CDR3 nucleotides are TGCAGTGCTAGAACCCTGACCGCGAATTCCTACAATGAGCAGTTCTTC.

J is TRBJ1-5 and V is TRBV7-2; a weak D match, TRBD1 (5 bases). Germline V gene lookup returns CDR1 SGHTA and CDR2 FQGNSA. The CDR3 runs 15 residues. V was cut by 4 bases and J by 6 bases, with 16 bases left in between. CDR3: CASSSGTVTGQPQHF. The CDR3 nucleotides read TGTGCCAGCAGCTCCGGGACGGTCACGGGTCAGCCCCAGCATTTT.

This clonotype was seen a handful of times. This chain's CDR3 is CASSEGPRYGYTF. The DNA for the CDR3 is TGTGCCAGCAGTGAAGGGCCTCGCTATGGCTACACCTTC. The chain couples TRBV2 to TRBJ1-2; unclear D gene. V lost 1 base and J 4 bases, leaving 7 bases between the germline ends. CDR3 length: 13 residues. The germline CDR1 and CDR2 sequences are SNHLY and FYNNEI.

This clonotype was picked up a small number of times. The chain couples TRBV29-1 to TRBJ2-3; 9 bases map to TRBD1. V lost 2 bases and J lost 6; bases outside the gene matches: 3. This CDR3 comprises 13 residues. From germline, CDR1 is SQVTM and CDR2 ANQGSEA. This CDR3 reads CSVESTGGDTQYF. The CDR3 nucleotides read TGCAGCGTTGAAAGTACAGGGGGCGATACGCAGTATTTT.

V gene TRBV20-1 combines with J gene TRBJ2-3; D is unclear. Trimming took off 6 bases at V and 8 bases at J, with 15 bases between the two ends. The CDR3 totals 12 residues. Germline values: CDR1 DFQATT, CDR2 SNEGSKA (reference sequence). CDR3 nucleotide sequence: TGCAGTGCCCAGGCCAAGAGAGCTACGCAGTATTTT. Amino acids: CSAQAKRATQYF.

This clonotype was recorded once. This chain uses TRBV24-1 with TRBJ2-1; TRBD1 matches 7 bases. J was trimmed by 10 bases and V by 2 bases; bases with no gene match: 1. Germline loops: CDR1 KGHDR, CDR2 SFDVKD. This CDR3 comprises 12 residues. DNA of the CDR3: TGTGCCACCAGTGATTACAGGGGCGAGCAGTTCTTC. Translated: CATSDYRGEQFF.

Note on this clonotype: Without the conserved terminal phenylalanine or tryptophan, this CDR3 likely stems from a read error. The chain combines TRBV6-2 or TRBV6-3 with TRBJ2-5; no clear D. The V and J ends lost 3 bases and 1 base respectively, with 9 bases between them. CDR1 MNHEY and CDR2 SVGEGT come from the germline V gene. The CDR3 extends over 14 amino acids. CDR3 DNA: TGTGCCAGCAGTTATCGCGACTTCCAAGAGACCCAGTACCTC. This sequence encodes CASSYRDFQETQYL.

The V and J genes are TRBV5-5 and TRBJ1-1; 9 bases agree with TRBD1. Germline CDR1 SGHKS, CDR2 YYEKEE (reference sequence). Losses at the gene ends were 0 bases for V and 4 bases for J; bases not matched to a gene: 4. The CDR3 loop spans 15 amino acids. The CDR3 region is CASSLGDRVITEAFF. The CDR3 bases are TGTGCCAGCAGCTTGGGGGACAGGGTGATCACTGAAGCTTTCTTT.

This clonotype was seen more than once but under ten times. This chain connects TRBV6-5 to TRBJ1-3, with no clear D. There are 17 residues in the CDR3. Trimming pared 2 bases from V and 0 bases from J, leaving 14 bases between. Germline V gives CDR1 MNHEY, CDR2 SVGAGI. The DNA for the CDR3 is TGTGCCAGCAGTTACGTTCTACAGAGCGCCTCTGGAAACACCATATATTTT. This encodes CASSYVLQSASGNTIYF.

CDR3 loop: CASMGQGAGDTEAFF. The CDR3 DNA follows: TGTGCCAGCATGGGACAGGGGGCCGGGGACACTGAAGCTTTCTTT. The chain carries TRBV6-1 and TRBJ1-1; TRBD1 matches at 12 bases. The CDR3 contains 15 residues. Per the germline V gene, CDR1 is MNHNS and CDR2 is SASEGT. The J segment lost 3 bases and the V segment lost 7 bases, leaving 6 bases of the junction unmatched.

The genes are TRBV29-1 and TRBJ1-1, with TRBD1 matching 8 bases. V gave up 7 bases and J gave up 1 base; unmatched junction bases: 2. Germline CDR1 SQVTM, CDR2 ANQGSEA. The CDR3 sequence is 12 residues long. CDR3 nucleotides: TGCAGCGCAGGGACAGGGAACACTGAAGCTTTCTTT. This encodes CSAGTGNTEAFF.

The CDR3 reads CASSGVGGGEQYF. DNA of the CDR3: TGTGCCAGCAGTGGAGTAGGGGGCGGCGAGCAGTACTTC. The genes are TRBV6-1 and TRBJ2-7; 7 bases line up with TRBD1. CDR1 MNHNS and CDR2 SASEGT come from the germline V gene. CDR3 length: 13 residues. V lost 4 bases and J lost 6; bases outside the gene matches: 6.

This clonotype came up a few times. This sequence joins TRBV20-1 and TRBJ2-5, with a weak D call TRBD1 (6 bases). V lost 6 bases and J 2 bases, leaving 16 bases between the germline ends. The CDR3 sequence is 14 residues long. Looked up from germline, CDR1 is DFQATT and CDR2 is SNEGSKA (reference sequence). The CDR3 spells CSARPLRGQETQYF. The CDR3 region has the DNA TGCAGTGCCCGCCCCCTCAGGGGACAAGAGACCCAGTACTTC.

The V gene is TRBV5-6, the J gene TRBJ2-3; TRBD1 might be the D (5 bases). CDR3 length equals 12 residues. Germline values: CDR1 SGHDT, CDR2 YYEEEE. V was trimmed by 4 bases and J by 8 bases, leaving 11 bases between them. The CDR3, as DNA: TGTGCCAGCAGCCGCGGACAAACTACGCAGTATTTT. It codes for CASSRGQTTQYF.

J is TRBJ2-1 and V is TRBV6-2 or TRBV6-3; 10 bases agree with TRBD2. In germline, CDR1 is MNHEY, CDR2 SVGEGT. This CDR3 region has 14 residues. V dropped 8 bases and J dropped 4; count of bases not matched to a gene: 5. CDR3 nucleotides: TGTGCCAGCCAACTAGCGGGAAAGTACAATGAGCAGTTCTTC. It specifies CASQLAGKYNEQFF.